This TCR beta chain was profiled in a study of blood T cell repertoires in COVID-19. Looking at the study overall: Researchers got acute and convalescent COVID-19 samples from the United States, Italy and Spain. Sources were T cells, B-cell-depleted T cells, or PBMCs; the material itself was cDNA or gDNA.

This clone showed up just once. The V gene lost 4 bases and the J gene lost 1 base, with 8 bases spanning the gap. The germline CDR1 and CDR2 sequences are SGHRS and YFSETQ. The CDR3 spans 13 residues. Authors' processing steps: Using reference gene primer amplification, nucleated cell counts were estimated. Libraries were prepared by immunoSEQ multiplex PCR; TCRdb keeps only in-frame clonotypes and omits some of them. V and J calls and clone size are given by that table; D and trimming were obtained from the DNA. The table includes nearly 200,000 clones, approximately 87% detected once. This TCR was sampled from a woman aged 70-85 years with acute or convalescent COVID-19. The rearrangement joins TRBV5-1 to TRBJ1-2, with a weak D call TRBD1 (5 bases). The specimen sequenced was peripheral blood. The CDR3 reads CASSTTDNYGYTF. DNA of the CDR3: TGCGCCAGCAGCACGACAGATAACTATGGCTACACCTTC.